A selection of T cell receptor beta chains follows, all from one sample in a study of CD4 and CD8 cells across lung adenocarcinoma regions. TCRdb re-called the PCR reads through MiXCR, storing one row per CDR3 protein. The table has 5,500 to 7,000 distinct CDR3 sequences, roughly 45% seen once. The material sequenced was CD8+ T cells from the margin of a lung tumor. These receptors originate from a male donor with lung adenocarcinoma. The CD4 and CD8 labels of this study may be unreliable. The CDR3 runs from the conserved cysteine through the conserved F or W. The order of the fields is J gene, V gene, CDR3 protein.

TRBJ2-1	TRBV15	CATSYRVGEQFF
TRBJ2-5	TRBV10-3	CAGIGGRGPETQYF
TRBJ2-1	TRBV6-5	CASSNEQGDEQFF
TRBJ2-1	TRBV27	CASSFRPSYNEQFF
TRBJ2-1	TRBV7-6	CASSLDAGGHNEQFF
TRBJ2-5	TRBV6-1	CASSESAPAGTQYF
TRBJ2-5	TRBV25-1	CASGLAVRQETQYF
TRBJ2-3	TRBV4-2	CASSQDSSGGGGDTQYF
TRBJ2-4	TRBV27	CASSCVSGLWGKDIQYF
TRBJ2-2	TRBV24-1	CATSDSVVNTGELFF
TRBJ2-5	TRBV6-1	CASSEARTGAGEQYF
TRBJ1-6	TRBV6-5	CASSYSTAGALYNSPLHF
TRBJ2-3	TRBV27	CVSSHAVSTDTQYF
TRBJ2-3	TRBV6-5	CASSFRTSGQSADTQYF
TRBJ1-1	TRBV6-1	CASSDIGAILEAFF
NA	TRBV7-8	CASSFVAGGDNEQYF
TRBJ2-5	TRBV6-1	CASSEVPGLGRETQYF
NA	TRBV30	CAWREGTLTYYSSYEQYF
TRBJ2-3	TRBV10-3	CRIWVLGATDIQYF
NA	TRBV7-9	CASSFQETQYF
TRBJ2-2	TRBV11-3	CASSRTSAGAGELFF
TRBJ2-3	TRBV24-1	CATSGTGIDTQYF
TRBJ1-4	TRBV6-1	CASSERAEKLFF